A single sample is the source of the 21 T cell receptor beta chains below, sequenced in a study of blood T cells in healthy people across ages. PCR was performed a second time for 7 to 11 cycles using a sample-barcoded 5' primer and a J-beta primer mix. TCRdb re-called the 5' RACE reads through MiXCR, storing one row per CDR3 protein. The data show roughly 1,800,000 distinct CDR3 sequences, less than 50% seen once. Material for sequencing was blood. Receptor source: a woman aged 40 to 50 in good health.

The rearrangement uses TRBV12-3 or TRBV12-4 and TRBJ2-7; D gene ambiguous. The J call could be wrong; TRBJ2-5 is a better fit for the DNA end. The CDR3 length is 14 residues. CDR3 nucleotides: TGTGCCAGCAGTTTAGCCCTGAACCAAGAGACCCAGTACTTC. Translation gives CASSLALNQETQYF.

This clonotype showed up just a few times. V usage is TRBV29-1 and J usage is TRBJ1-2, with D hard to call. V was shortened by 0 bases and J by 4 bases, with 6 bases between the two germline ends. Germline assignment: CDR1 SQVTM and CDR2 ANQGSEA. The CDR3 has 12 amino acids. The DNA for the CDR3 is TGCAGCGTTGAAGATCACGTCTATGGCTACACCTTC. It yields the protein CSVEDHVYGYTF.

J is TRBJ2-3 and V is TRBV20-1; D is ambiguous. The V gene's germline CDR1 is DFQATT and CDR2 SNEGSKA (reference sequence). The CDR3 has 13 amino acids. The V end lost 3 bases, the J end lost 2 bases, and 9 bases lay between the germline ends. The CDR3 DNA reads as TGCAGTGCTAGTATAAAAGACACAGATACGCAGTATTTT. Amino acids: CSASIKDTDTQYF.

The V call is TRBV20-1, the J call TRBJ1-2, with TRBD1 identical over 8 bases. The V gene end was trimmed by 6 bases and the J gene end by 6 bases; junction bases not matched to a gene: 12. Germline V lookup: CDR1 DFQATT, CDR2 SNEGSKA (reference sequence). This CDR3 is 14 amino acids long. This CDR3 is CSARPGTGLNGYTF. For the CDR3, the DNA is TGCAGTGCGCGTCCCGGGACAGGCTTGAATGGCTACACCTTC.

The chain is built from TRBV29-1 and TRBJ2-4, with D maybe TRBD1 (6 bases). The last part of the DNA fits TRBJ2-7 better; the J call may be wrong. Germline CDR1 is SQVTM and CDR2 is ANQGSEA. CDR3 length: 17 amino acids. The CDR3 spells CSVESIQGILPSYEQYF. In DNA, the CDR3 is TGCAGCGTTGAGTCGATACAGGGTATACTTCCCAGCTACGAGCAGTACTTC.

This clonotype was counted a few times. V usage is TRBV20-1 and J usage is TRBJ2-7; D unresolved. Looked up from germline, CDR1 is DFQATT and CDR2 is SNEGSKA (reference sequence). V was clipped by 6 bases and J by 4 bases, with 16 bases between them. The CDR3 consists of 13 residues. The CDR3 spells CSAKDGTSYEQYF. CDR3 DNA: TGCAGTGCCAAGGACGGAACGTCTTACGAGCAGTACTTC.

This clonotype was observed a handful of times. The chain carries TRBV6-1 and TRBJ2-3; 7 nucleotides align to TRBD2. Trimming at V came to 5 bases and at J to 0 bases, leaving 2 bases not matched to a gene. CDR1 and CDR2 (germline): MNHNS, SASEGT. This CDR3 has 14 residues. In DNA, the CDR3 is TGTGCCAGCAGTCGTAGCGGGAGCACAGATACGCAGTATTTT. Its translation is CASSRSGSTDTQYF.

This clonotype occurred a few times. As DNA, the CDR3 is TGTGCCAGCAGTGGATTAGGAGCGGGGGGCATTGAGACCCAGTACTTC. The encoded protein is CASSGLGAGGIETQYF. This chain uses TRBV2 with TRBJ2-5, with 9 bases lining up with TRBD2. After removal of 4 bases from V and 5 bases from J, the junction contained 11 bases not matched to a gene. The length of the CDR3 is 16 residues. The germline CDR1 and CDR2 sequences are SNHLY and FYNNEI.

This chain uses TRBV7-3 with TRBJ2-3; D tentatively reads TRBD1 or TRBD2 (5 bases each). The CDR3 has 15 residues. V dropped 5 bases and J dropped 5 bases, with 17 bases sitting between them. CDR1 is SGHTA and CDR2 is FQGTGA in the germline V gene. This CDR3 is CASSRRGGGKDTQYF. The CDR3, as DNA: TGTGCCAGCAGCCGGCGTGGGGGTGGTAAAGATACGCAGTATTTT.

The genes are TRBV19 and TRBJ1-6; D unresolved. The germline V gene has CDR1 LNHDA and CDR2 SQIVND (reference sequence). V shed 8 bases and J shed 6 bases, with 14 bases lying between them. The CDR3 has 14 amino acids. This CDR3 reads CASVPTEGNSPLHF. DNA of the CDR3: TGTGCCAGTGTTCCTACGGAGGGTAATTCACCCCTCCACTTT.

On this clonotype itself: Germline and junction disagree at one end, which may indicate a read error. The chain links TRBV7-2 to TRBJ1-5; TRBD1 aligns across 8 bases. CDR3 length: 16 amino acids. The germline V gene encodes CDR1 SGHTA and CDR2 FQGNSA. The CDR3 reads CASSSRTGTGNQLQHF. The CDR3 DNA follows: TGTGCCAGCAGCTCAAGGACAGGGACGGGGAATCAGCTCCAGCATTTT. Full variable domain (remainder filled in from reference TRBV7-2 and TRBJ1-5): GAGVSQSPSNKVTEKGKDVELRCDPISGHTALYWYRQSLGQGLEFLIYFQGNSAPDKSGLPSDRFSAERTGGSVSTLTIQRTQQEDSAVYLCASSSRTGTGNQLQHFGDGTRLSIL.

Comments on this clonotype: This clone may be a read error of a much larger clone one base away. The V gene is TRBV7-2, the J gene TRBJ2-5; D not certain. CDR3 length equals 13 residues. Germline-derived CDR1 and CDR2 are SGHTA and FQGNSA. V lost 5 bases and J lost 4, with 11 bases in between. The CDR3 reads CASSVGPTETQYF. The CDR3 coding sequence is TGTGCCAGCAGCGTTGGACCGACAGAGACCCAGTACTTC.

V usage is TRBV7-9 and J usage is TRBJ2-1, with 7 positions matching TRBD2. The CDR3 contains 15 residues. Per germline, CDR1 SEHNR and CDR2 FQNEAQ (reference sequence). V lost 4 bases to trimming and J lost 3 bases; unmatched junction nucleotides: 6. DNA for the CDR3: TGTGCCAGCAGCTCTGAAGCGGGGTTCTACAATGAGCAGTTCTTC. It is translated as CASSSEAGFYNEQFF.

This sequence joins TRBV5-1 and TRBJ2-1; no definite D call. Trimming shortened V by 6 bases and J by 4 bases, and 11 bases separated the two germline ends. Per the germline V gene, CDR1 is SGHRS and CDR2 is YFSETQ. This CDR3 region has 13 residues. Written as DNA, the CDR3 is TGCGCCAGCAAGGGCGGCGGTTACAATGAGCAGTTCTTC. Its translation: CASKGGGYNEQFF.

This clonotype was observed a few times. The chain uses TRBV2 and TRBJ2-5; D not resolved. The CDR3 extends over 14 amino acids. Germline CDR1 SNHLY, CDR2 FYNNEI. Trimming took 7 bases from V and 2 from J, leaving 14 bases between them. The CDR3 coding sequence is TGTGCCAGCAACCTACAGAGAGTTCAAGAGACCCAGTACTTC. Translating it yields CASNLQRVQETQYF.

This clonotype was recorded a few times. This chain joins TRBV15 and TRBJ2-5; 13 nucleotides line up with TRBD2. J lost 3 bases, V lost 3 bases, and 10 bases had no gene match. The length of the CDR3 is 18 residues. Germline lookup yields CDR1 LNHNV and CDR2 YYDKDF (reference sequence). Written as DNA, the CDR3 is TGTGCCACCAGCAGGCAACTAGCGGGGGGGCTAGATGAAGAGACCCAGTACTTC. Amino acid sequence: CATSRQLAGGLDEETQYF.

The chain joins TRBV7-2 to TRBJ1-2; no reliable D call. The CDR3 has 12 residues. Between the trimmed V and J ends, which lost 3 bases and 4 bases, there was a span of 6 bases. Germline V gives CDR1 SGHTA, CDR2 FQGNSA. Here the CDR3 reads CASSFDFYGYTF. The CDR3, as DNA: TGTGCCAGCAGCTTCGACTTCTATGGCTACACCTTC.

The rearrangement uses TRBV20-1 and TRBJ1-2, with D possibly being TRBD1 (6 bases). Germline CDR1 DFQATT, CDR2 SNEGSKA (reference sequence). The V gene lost 6 bases and the J gene lost 4 bases, with 15 bases spanning the gap. This CDR3 contains 13 residues. The CDR3 loop reads CSAEGDRTYGYTF. The CDR3 DNA follows: TGCAGTGCCGAAGGCGACAGGACCTATGGCTACACCTTC.

This chain uses TRBV3-1 with TRBJ2-3; 7 bases align to TRBD2. The trim removed 10 bases at V and 0 bases at J, leaving 10 bases unmatched. Germline CDR1 is LGHDT and CDR2 is YNNKEL (reference sequence). The length of the CDR3 is 15 residues. The CDR3 DNA follows: TGTGCCACCGCTAGCGGACGAACTAGCACAGATACGCAGTATTTT. Its translation is CATASGRTSTDTQYF.

CDR3 residues: CASSKSGTGGSADTQYF. CDR3 DNA sequence: TGTGCCAGCAGTAAATCGGGGACAGGGGGCAGCGCAGATACGCAGTATTTT. The chain couples TRBV7-2 to TRBJ2-3; 12 nucleotides line up with TRBD1. Germline CDR1 and CDR2: SGHTA and FQGNSA. The CDR3 is made up of 17 amino acids. The V segment lost 6 bases and the J segment 4 bases; nucleotides outside the gene matches: 11. The full variable domain, in which reference TRBV7-2 and TRBJ2-3 provide the parts outside the CDR3, is GAGVSQSPSNKVTEKGKDVELRCDPISGHTALYWYRQSLGQGLEFLIYFQGNSAPDKSGLPSDRFSAERTGGSVSTLTIQRTQQEDSAVYLCASSKSGTGGSADTQYFGPGTRLTVL.

This clonotype was detected only a few times. The V gene is TRBV5-6, the J gene TRBJ1-5; 10 bases fit TRBD1. V was clipped by 4 bases and J by 5 bases; unmatched bases: 3. The CDR3 is 14 residues long. Germline values: CDR1 SGHDT, CDR2 YYEEEE. The CDR3 sequence is CASSAGQGHQPQHF. The CDR3 bases are TGTGCCAGCAGCGCGGGACAGGGGCATCAGCCCCAGCATTTT.